This TCR beta chain was sequenced in a study of CD8 T cells in ankylosing spondylitis. Notes on the study in general: In ankylosing spondylitis blood, a motif of roughly eight highly homologous TCR beta variants appeared characteristic.

A note on this clonotype: Its specificity is not known.

CDR1 is LGHNT and CDR2 is FRNRAP in the germline V gene. The CDR3 is made up of 13 amino acids. Between the trimmed V and J ends, which lost 8 bases and 7 bases, there was a span of 14 bases. In TCRdb, the 5' RACE reads were re-called with MiXCR into one record per CDR3 protein. Of approximately 440,000 distinct CDR3 sequences detected, 15% to 20% appear once; the ten largest clones hold 0.85% to 1.3%. The chain links TRBV12-5 to TRBJ1-4; D may be TRBD1 (6 bases). This clonotype was sampled from a male donor with ankylosing spondylitis. Sequencing was performed on blood, either unsorted or a sorted T cell fraction (not recorded which). The CDR3: CASSGEEGEKLFF. The CDR3 region has the DNA TGTGCTAGTTCAGGGGAGGAAGGTGAAAAACTGTTTTTT. The full variable domain, its missing parts supplied by reference TRBV12-5 and TRBJ1-4, is DARVTQTPRHKVTEMGQEVTMRCQPILGHNTVFWYRQTMMQGLELLAYFRNRAPLDDSGMPKDRFSAEMPDATLATLKIQPSEPRDSAVYFCASSGEEGEKLFFGSGTQLSVL.